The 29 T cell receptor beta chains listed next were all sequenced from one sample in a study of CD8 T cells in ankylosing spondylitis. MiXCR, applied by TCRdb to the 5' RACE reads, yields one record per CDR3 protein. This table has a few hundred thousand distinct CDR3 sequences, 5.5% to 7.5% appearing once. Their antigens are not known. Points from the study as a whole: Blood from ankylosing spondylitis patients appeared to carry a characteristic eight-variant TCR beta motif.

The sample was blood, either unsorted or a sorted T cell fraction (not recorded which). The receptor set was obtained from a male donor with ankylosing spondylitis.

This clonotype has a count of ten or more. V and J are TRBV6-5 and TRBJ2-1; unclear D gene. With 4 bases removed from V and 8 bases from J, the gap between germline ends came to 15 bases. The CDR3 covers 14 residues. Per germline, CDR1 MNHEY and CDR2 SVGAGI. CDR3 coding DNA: TGTGCCAGCAGTTTCTTAGAGGCCCCGGATGAGCAGTTCTTC. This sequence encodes CASSFLEAPDEQFF.

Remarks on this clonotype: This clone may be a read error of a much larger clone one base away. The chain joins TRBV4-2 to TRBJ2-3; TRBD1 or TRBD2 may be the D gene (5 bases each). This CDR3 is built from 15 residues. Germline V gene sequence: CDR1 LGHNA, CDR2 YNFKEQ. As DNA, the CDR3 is TGTGCCAGCCGCCAAGGGAACAGAGGGGCAGATACGCAGTATTTT. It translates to CASRQGNRGADTQYF.

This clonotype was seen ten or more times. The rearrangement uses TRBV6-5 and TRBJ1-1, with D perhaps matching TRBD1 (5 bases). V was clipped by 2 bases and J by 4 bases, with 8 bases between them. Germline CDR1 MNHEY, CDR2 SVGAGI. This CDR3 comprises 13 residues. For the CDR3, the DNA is TGTGCCAGCAGTTACGGGGGTTCCACTGAAGCTTTCTTT. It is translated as CASSYGGSTEAFF.

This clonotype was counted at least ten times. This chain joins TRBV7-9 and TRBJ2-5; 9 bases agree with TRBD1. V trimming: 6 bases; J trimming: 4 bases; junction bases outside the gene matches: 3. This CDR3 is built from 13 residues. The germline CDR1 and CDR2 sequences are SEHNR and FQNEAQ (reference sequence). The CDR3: CASRQGARETQYF. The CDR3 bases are TGTGCCAGCAGACAGGGGGCGAGAGAGACCCAGTACTTC.

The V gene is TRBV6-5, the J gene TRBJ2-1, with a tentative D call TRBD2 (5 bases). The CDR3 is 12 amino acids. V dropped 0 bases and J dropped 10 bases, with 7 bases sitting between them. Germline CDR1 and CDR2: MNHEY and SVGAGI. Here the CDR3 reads CASSYSGREQFF. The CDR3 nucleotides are TGTGCCAGCAGTTACTCAGGGAGAGAGCAGTTCTTC.

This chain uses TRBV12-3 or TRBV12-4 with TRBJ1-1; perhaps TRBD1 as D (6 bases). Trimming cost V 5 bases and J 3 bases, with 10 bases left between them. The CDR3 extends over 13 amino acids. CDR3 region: CASSQGWHTEAFF. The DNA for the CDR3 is TGTGCCAGCAGTCAGGGGTGGCACACTGAAGCTTTCTTT.

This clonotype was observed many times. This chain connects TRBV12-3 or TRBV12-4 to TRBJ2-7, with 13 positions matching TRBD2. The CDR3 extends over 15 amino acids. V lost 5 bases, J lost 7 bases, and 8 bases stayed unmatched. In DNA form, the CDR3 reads TGTGCCAGCAGTCCGATACTAGCGGGAGGGTCTGAGCAGTACTTC. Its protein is CASSPILAGGSEQYF.

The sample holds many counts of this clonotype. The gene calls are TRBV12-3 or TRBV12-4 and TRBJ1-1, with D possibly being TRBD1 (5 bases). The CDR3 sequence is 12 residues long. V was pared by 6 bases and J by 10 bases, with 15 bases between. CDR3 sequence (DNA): TGTGCCAGCAGGCAGGGCCCCGATAGAGCTTTCTTT. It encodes CASRQGPDRAFF.

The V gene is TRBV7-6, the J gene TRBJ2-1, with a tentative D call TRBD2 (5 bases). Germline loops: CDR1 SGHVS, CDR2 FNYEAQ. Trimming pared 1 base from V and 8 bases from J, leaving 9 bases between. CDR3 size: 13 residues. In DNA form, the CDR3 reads TGTGCCAGCAGCTTAGAGCTAGCAGATGAGCAGTTCTTC. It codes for CASSLELADEQFF.

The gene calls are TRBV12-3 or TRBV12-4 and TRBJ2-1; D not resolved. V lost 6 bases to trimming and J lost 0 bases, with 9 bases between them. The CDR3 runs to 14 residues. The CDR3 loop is CASRRRGSYNEQFF. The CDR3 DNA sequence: TGTGCCAGCAGGAGACGTGGCTCCTACAATGAGCAGTTCTTC.

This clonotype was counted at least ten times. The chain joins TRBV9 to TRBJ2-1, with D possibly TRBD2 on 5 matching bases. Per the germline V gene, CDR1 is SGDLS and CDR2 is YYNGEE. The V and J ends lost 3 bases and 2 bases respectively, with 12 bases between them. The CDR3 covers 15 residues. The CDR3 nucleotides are TGTGCCAGCAGCGCCCCACCGGGAACCTACAATGAGCAGTTCTTC. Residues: CASSAPPGTYNEQFF.

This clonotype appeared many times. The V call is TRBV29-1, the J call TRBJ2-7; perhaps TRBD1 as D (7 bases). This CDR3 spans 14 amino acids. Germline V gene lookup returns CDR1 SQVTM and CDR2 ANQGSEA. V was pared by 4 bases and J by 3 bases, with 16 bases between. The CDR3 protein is CSVGSRGEFYEQYF. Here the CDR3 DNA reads TGCAGCGTTGGCTCCAGGGGGGAGTTCTACGAGCAGTACTTC.

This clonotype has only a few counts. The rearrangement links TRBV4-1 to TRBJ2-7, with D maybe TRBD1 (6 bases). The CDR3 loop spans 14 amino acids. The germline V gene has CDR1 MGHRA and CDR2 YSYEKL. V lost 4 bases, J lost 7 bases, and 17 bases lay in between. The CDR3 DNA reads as TGCGCCAGCAGCCTGGAGGCAGGGGCGGGTGAGCAGTACTTC. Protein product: CASSLEAGAGEQYF.

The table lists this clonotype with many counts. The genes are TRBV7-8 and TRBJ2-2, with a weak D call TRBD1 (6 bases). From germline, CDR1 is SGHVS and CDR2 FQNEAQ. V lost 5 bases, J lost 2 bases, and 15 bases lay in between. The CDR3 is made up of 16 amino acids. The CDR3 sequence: CASSLPGTPNTGELFF. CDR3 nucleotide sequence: TGTGCCAGCAGCCTACCCGGGACACCAAACACCGGGGAGCTGTTTTTT.

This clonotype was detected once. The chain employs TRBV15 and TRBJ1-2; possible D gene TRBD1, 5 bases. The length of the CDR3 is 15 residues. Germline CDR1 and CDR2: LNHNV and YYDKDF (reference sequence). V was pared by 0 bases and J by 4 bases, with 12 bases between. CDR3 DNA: TGTGCCACCAGCAGAGACCGGGACGAGATCTATGGCTACACCTTC. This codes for CATSRDRDEIYGYTF.

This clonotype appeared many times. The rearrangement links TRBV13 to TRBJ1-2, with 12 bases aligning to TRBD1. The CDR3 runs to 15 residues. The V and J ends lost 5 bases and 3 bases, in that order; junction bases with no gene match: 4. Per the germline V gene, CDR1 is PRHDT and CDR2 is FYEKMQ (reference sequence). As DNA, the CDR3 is TGTGCCAGCAGCCACGGGACAGGGGGCCACTATGGCTACACCTTC. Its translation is CASSHGTGGHYGYTF.

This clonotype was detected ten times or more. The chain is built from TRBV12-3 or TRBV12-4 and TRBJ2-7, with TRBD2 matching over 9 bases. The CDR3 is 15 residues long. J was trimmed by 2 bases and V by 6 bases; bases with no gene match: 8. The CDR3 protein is CASSLSGGHTYEQYF. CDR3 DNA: TGTGCCAGCAGCCTTAGCGGGGGTCATACCTACGAGCAGTACTTC.

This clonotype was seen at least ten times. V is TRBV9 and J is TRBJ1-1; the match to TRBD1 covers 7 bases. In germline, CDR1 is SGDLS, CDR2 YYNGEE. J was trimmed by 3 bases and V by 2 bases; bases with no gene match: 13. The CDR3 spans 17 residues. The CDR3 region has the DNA TGTGCCAGCAGCGTCCCTGCGGAGGGGGCGACGGACACTGAAGCTTTCTTT. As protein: CASSVPAEGATDTEAFF. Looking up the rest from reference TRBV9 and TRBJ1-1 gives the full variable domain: DSGVTQTPKHLITATGQRVTLRCSPRSGDLSVYWYQQSLDQGLQFLIQYYNGEERAKGNILERFSAQQFPDLHSELNLSSLELGDSALYFCASSVPAEGATDTEAFFGQGTRLTVV.

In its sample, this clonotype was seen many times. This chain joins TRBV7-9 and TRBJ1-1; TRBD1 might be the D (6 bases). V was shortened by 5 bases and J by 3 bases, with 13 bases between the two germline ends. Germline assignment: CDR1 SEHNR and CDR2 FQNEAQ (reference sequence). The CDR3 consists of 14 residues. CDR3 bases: TGTGCCAGCAGCCCCCGGGACACTTACACTGAAGCTTTCTTT. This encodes CASSPRDTYTEAFF.

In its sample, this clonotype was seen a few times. The DNA for the CDR3 is TGTGCCAGCAGCCAAAGACCAATGACTAGGGGTCTCGATACGCAGTATTTT. It specifies CASSQRPMTRGLDTQYF. The chain couples TRBV5-5 to TRBJ2-3; a weak D match, TRBD2 (6 bases). V lost 4 bases and J lost 6, with 24 bases in between. Germline assignment: CDR1 SGHKS and CDR2 YYEKEE (reference sequence). The CDR3 has 17 residues.

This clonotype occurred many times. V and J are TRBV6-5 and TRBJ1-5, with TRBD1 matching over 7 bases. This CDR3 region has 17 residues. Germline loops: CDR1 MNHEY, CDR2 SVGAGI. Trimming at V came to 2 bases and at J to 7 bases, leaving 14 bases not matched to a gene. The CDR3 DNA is TGTGCCAGCAGTTACCCCGGGACAGCAACCCGCGGGCAGCCCCAGCATTTT. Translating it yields CASSYPGTATRGQPQHF.

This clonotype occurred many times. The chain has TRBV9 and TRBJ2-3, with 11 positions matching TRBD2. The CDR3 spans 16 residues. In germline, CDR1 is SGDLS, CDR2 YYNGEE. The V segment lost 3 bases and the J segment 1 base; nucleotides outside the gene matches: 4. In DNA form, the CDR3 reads TGTGCCAGCAGCGAATTTAGCGGGGGGGGCACAGATACGCAGTATTTT. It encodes CASSEFSGGGTDTQYF.

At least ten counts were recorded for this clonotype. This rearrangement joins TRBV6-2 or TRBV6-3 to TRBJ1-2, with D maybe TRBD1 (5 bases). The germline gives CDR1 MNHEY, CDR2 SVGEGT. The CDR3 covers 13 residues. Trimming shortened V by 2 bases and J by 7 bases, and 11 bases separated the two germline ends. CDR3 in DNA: TGTGCCAGCAGTTACGGTTCAGGGCTTGGCTACACCTTC. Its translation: CASSYGSGLGYTF.

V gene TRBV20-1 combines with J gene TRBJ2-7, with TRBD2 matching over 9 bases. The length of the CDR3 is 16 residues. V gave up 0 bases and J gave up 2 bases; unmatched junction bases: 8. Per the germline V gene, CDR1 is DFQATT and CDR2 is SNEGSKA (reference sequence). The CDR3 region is CSARDGVLAGPYEQYF. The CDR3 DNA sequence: TGCAGTGCTAGAGATGGAGTCCTAGCGGGACCCTACGAGCAGTACTTC.

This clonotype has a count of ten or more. The CDR3: CASSQGVGGNTIYF. Written as DNA, the CDR3 is TGCGCCAGCAGCCAGGGAGTAGGCGGAAACACCATATATTTT. This chain connects TRBV4-3 to TRBJ1-3, with unresolved D. CDR1 is LGHNA, CDR2 YSLEER, per germline. The CDR3 has 14 residues. The germline V and J ends were trimmed by 3 bases and 4 bases, with 10 bases remaining between them.

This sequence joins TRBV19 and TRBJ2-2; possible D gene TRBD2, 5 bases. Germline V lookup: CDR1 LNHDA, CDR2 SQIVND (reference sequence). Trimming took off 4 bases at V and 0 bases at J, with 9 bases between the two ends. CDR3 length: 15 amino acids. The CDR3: CASSSRDTNTGELFF. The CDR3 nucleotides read TGTGCCAGTAGTAGCCGGGATACGAACACCGGGGAGCTGTTTTTT. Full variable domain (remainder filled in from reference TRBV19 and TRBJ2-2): DGGITQSPKYLFRKEGQNVTLSCEQNLNHDAMYWYRQDPGQGLRLIYYSQIVNDFQKGDIAEGYSVSREKKESFPLTVTSAQKNPTAFYLCASSSRDTNTGELFFGEGSRLTVL.

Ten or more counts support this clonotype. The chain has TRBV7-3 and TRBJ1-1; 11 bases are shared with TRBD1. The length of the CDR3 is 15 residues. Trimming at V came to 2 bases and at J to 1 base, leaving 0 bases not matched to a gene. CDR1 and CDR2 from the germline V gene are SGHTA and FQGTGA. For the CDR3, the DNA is TGTGCCAGCAGCTTAGGGACAGGGGGGAACACTGAAGCTTTCTTT. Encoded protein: CASSLGTGGNTEAFF.

The CDR3 region has the DNA TGTGCCAGCAGCTTAGCGCTTGGGGCAGGGTTGCAGACCCAGTACTTC. Residues: CASSLALGAGLQTQYF. The chain links TRBV7-2 to TRBJ2-5; possible D gene TRBD1, 5 bases. The CDR3 length is 16 residues. Germline V CDR1 and CDR2: SGHTA, FQGNSA. Trimming stripped 0 bases from V and 6 bases from J, with 17 bases between.

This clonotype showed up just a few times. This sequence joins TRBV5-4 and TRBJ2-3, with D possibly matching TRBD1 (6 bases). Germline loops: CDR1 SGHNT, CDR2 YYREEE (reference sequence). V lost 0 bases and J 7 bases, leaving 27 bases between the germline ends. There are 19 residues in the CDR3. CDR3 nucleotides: TGTGCCAGCAGCTTGGAGTTATACCAGGGGACCTACATTTCAAATACGCAGTATTTT. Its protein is CASSLELYQGTYISNTQYF.